A selection of T cell receptor beta chains follows, all from one sample in a study of T-cell memory formation after mild COVID-19. A single record per CDR3 protein comes from TCRdb applying MiXCR to the 5' RACE reads. The profile covers 350,000 to 450,000 distinct CDR3 sequences, with approximately 25% appearing a single time and around 8.7% taken by the ten largest. The specimen sequenced was PBMCs or a T cell subset sorted from them (not recorded which). The source is an adult woman who had mild COVID-19 (a few samples of this study predate the infection). Cell type and time point are not known. Each CDR3 is given with its conserved first and last residue. Each record gives: clone size, J gene, D gene, V gene, CDR3 protein, CDR3 DNA. The D gene is left open where the match is weak. Clone sizes are given selectively: once, few, many, or a class where the clone is expanded.

clone_size: few
j_call: TRBJ1-5
d_call: NA
v_call: TRBV16
cdr3_aa: CASNPSSGQPQHF
cdr3_nt: TGTGCCAGCAACCCCAGTTCCGGTCAGCCCCAGCATTTT

clone_size: few
j_call: TRBJ1-5
d_call: NA
v_call: TRBV18
cdr3_aa: CASRTDYQPQHF
cdr3_nt: TGTGCCAGCCGGACGGATTATCAGCCCCAGCATTTT

clone_size: few
j_call: TRBJ2-7
d_call: NA
v_call: TRBV9
cdr3_aa: CASSPRPESASSYEQYF
cdr3_nt: TGTGCCAGCAGCCCTCGGCCCGAGTCGGCTAGTAGCTACGAGCAGTACTTC

clone_size: NA
j_call: TRBJ1-5
d_call: NA
v_call: TRBV6-6
cdr3_aa: CASSDRSGNQPQHF
cdr3_nt: TGTGCCAGCAGTGACCGATCTGGCAATCAGCCCCAGCATTTT

clone_size: NA
j_call: TRBJ1-5
d_call: NA
v_call: TRBV4-1
cdr3_aa: CASSQVRAANQPQHF
cdr3_nt: TGCGCCAGCAGCCAAGTAAGGGCAGCAAATCAGCCCCAGCATTTT

clone_size: NA
j_call: TRBJ1-2
d_call: NA
v_call: TRBV11-1
cdr3_aa: CASSLPGIYGYTF
cdr3_nt: TGTGCCAGCAGCCTCCCAGGGATCTATGGCTACACCTTC

clone_size: few
j_call: TRBJ2-3
d_call: NA
v_call: TRBV5-1
cdr3_aa: CASSSGQRTDTQYF
cdr3_nt: TGCGCCAGCAGCTCCGGACAGCGCACAGATACGCAGTATTTT

clone_size: NA
j_call: TRBJ1-2
d_call: NA
v_call: TRBV7-9
cdr3_aa: CASSLEAGSLMIDYGYTF
cdr3_nt: TGTGCCAGCAGCTTAGAGGCAGGGTCCTTGATGATTGACTATGGCTACACCTTC

clone_size: few
j_call: TRBJ2-5
d_call: NA
v_call: TRBV12-3/TRBV12-4
cdr3_aa: CASSPGTFGQYF
cdr3_nt: TGTGCCAGCAGTCCCGGGACTTTTGGCCAGTACTTC

clone_size: NA
j_call: TRBJ2-5
d_call: TRBD2
v_call: TRBV9
cdr3_aa: CASRAEPVGLEETQYF
cdr3_nt: TGTGCCAGCAGAGCCGAACCCGTGGGACTAGAAGAGACCCAGTACTTC

clone_size: few
j_call: TRBJ1-2
d_call: NA
v_call: TRBV4-1
cdr3_aa: CASSQVTNYGYTF
cdr3_nt: TGCGCCAGCAGCCAAGTCACTAACTATGGCTACACCTTC

clone_size: many
j_call: TRBJ1-5
d_call: NA
v_call: TRBV27
cdr3_aa: CASSLSVPRYQPQHF
cdr3_nt: TGTGCCAGCAGTTTATCGGTGCCTCGGTATCAGCCCCAGCATTTT

clone_size: NA
j_call: TRBJ1-4
d_call: NA
v_call: TRBV18
cdr3_aa: CASSLQGGGSEKLFF
cdr3_nt: TGTGCCAGCTCACTCCAGGGCGGCGGGAGTGAAAAACTGTTTTTT

clone_size: many
j_call: TRBJ2-7
d_call: NA
v_call: TRBV5-4
cdr3_aa: CASSYGRSYEQYF
cdr3_nt: TGTGCCAGCAGCTACGGACGATCCTACGAGCAGTACTTC

clone_size: few
j_call: TRBJ2-7
d_call: NA
v_call: TRBV7-8
cdr3_aa: CASSSRQEQYF
cdr3_nt: TGTGCCAGCAGCTCAAGACAGGAGCAGTACTTC

clone_size: many
j_call: TRBJ2-3
d_call: TRBD1
v_call: TRBV7-9
cdr3_aa: CASSHGTGRSTDTQYF
cdr3_nt: TGTGCCAGCAGCCACGGGACAGGGAGGTCCACAGATACGCAGTATTTT

clone_size: NA
j_call: TRBJ2-1
d_call: NA
v_call: TRBV3-1
cdr3_aa: CASSQPAVGNEQFF
cdr3_nt: TGTGCCAGCAGCCAGCCGGCGGTCGGGAATGAGCAGTTCTTC

clone_size: NA
j_call: TRBJ1-1
d_call: NA
v_call: TRBV12-3/TRBV12-4
cdr3_aa: CASSPGSDVTEAFF
cdr3_nt: TGTGCCAGCAGTCCAGGGTCCGACGTCACTGAAGCTTTCTTT

clone_size: few
j_call: TRBJ2-2
d_call: NA
v_call: TRBV7-2
cdr3_aa: CASRRGFTGELFF
cdr3_nt: TGTGCCAGCAGGAGAGGTTTCACCGGGGAGCTGTTTTTT

clone_size: many
j_call: TRBJ2-6
d_call: NA
v_call: TRBV29-1
cdr3_aa: CSVEDVSGANVLTF
cdr3_nt: TGCAGCGTTGAGGACGTTTCTGGGGCCAACGTCCTGACTTTC

clone_size: few
j_call: TRBJ2-5
d_call: NA
v_call: TRBV9
cdr3_aa: CASSVGGPLEETQYF
cdr3_nt: TGTGCCAGCAGCGTAGGTGGGCCACTAGAAGAGACCCAGTACTTC

clone_size: NA
j_call: TRBJ1-1
d_call: TRBD1
v_call: TRBV12-3/TRBV12-4
cdr3_aa: CASSIGTVKAEAFF
cdr3_nt: TGTGCCAGCAGTATCGGGACAGTCAAGGCTGAAGCTTTCTTT

clone_size: NA
j_call: TRBJ1-3
d_call: NA
v_call: TRBV7-2
cdr3_aa: CASSPRGGLAGNTIYF
cdr3_nt: TGTGCCAGCAGCCCACGAGGGGGGTTGGCTGGAAACACCATATATTTT

clone_size: few
j_call: TRBJ2-5
d_call: NA
v_call: TRBV20-1
cdr3_aa: CSARSPPASETQYF
cdr3_nt: TGCAGTGCTAGATCCCCGCCCGCTAGTGAGACCCAGTACTTC

clone_size: NA
j_call: TRBJ1-2
d_call: TRBD1
v_call: TRBV18
cdr3_aa: CASSPIQGRNYGYTF
cdr3_nt: TGTGCCAGCTCACCCATACAGGGGAGGAACTATGGCTACACCTTC

clone_size: few
j_call: TRBJ2-7
d_call: NA
v_call: TRBV2
cdr3_aa: CASRRTDLGDEQYF
cdr3_nt: TGTGCCAGCCGTCGGACCGACCTCGGGGACGAGCAGTACTTC

clone_size: few
j_call: TRBJ1-1
d_call: NA
v_call: TRBV6-6
cdr3_aa: CASSALGGGNTEAFF
cdr3_nt: TGTGCCAGCAGTGCCCTAGGAGGTGGGAACACTGAAGCTTTCTTT

clone_size: NA
j_call: TRBJ2-3
d_call: TRBD2
v_call: TRBV12-3/TRBV12-4
cdr3_aa: CASSLIAGTTSTDTQYF
cdr3_nt: TGTGCCAGCTCCCTAATAGCGGGGACTACTAGCACAGATACGCAGTATTTT

clone_size: few
j_call: TRBJ1-5
d_call: NA
v_call: TRBV12-3/TRBV12-4
cdr3_aa: CASSLAGSYSNQPQHF
cdr3_nt: TGTGCCAGCAGTTTAGCAGGGAGTTATAGCAATCAGCCCCAGCATTTT

clone_size: NA
j_call: TRBJ2-7
d_call: NA
v_call: TRBV4-2
cdr3_aa: CASSQYGGTYEQYF
cdr3_nt: TGTGCCAGCAGCCAATATGGGGGAACCTACGAGCAGTACTTC

clone_size: NA
j_call: TRBJ2-7
d_call: NA
v_call: TRBV25-1
cdr3_aa: CASNHEGRAYEQYF
cdr3_nt: TGTGCCAGCAACCACGAGGGGAGAGCCTACGAGCAGTACTTC

clone_size: NA
j_call: TRBJ1-2
d_call: NA
v_call: TRBV20-1
cdr3_aa: CSAWREWGNYGYTF
cdr3_nt: TGCAGTGCTTGGCGTGAATGGGGTAACTATGGCTACACCTTC

clone_size: few
j_call: TRBJ1-1
d_call: NA
v_call: TRBV4-2
cdr3_aa: CASMILADMNTEAFF
cdr3_nt: TGTGCCAGCATGATCCTGGCGGACATGAACACTGAAGCTTTCTTT

clone_size: NA
j_call: TRBJ1-6
d_call: NA
v_call: TRBV7-9
cdr3_aa: CASTRGGQGNSPLHF
cdr3_nt: TGTGCCAGCACCCGTGGGGGGCAGGGTAATTCACCCCTCCACTTT

clone_size: few
j_call: TRBJ1-1
d_call: NA
v_call: TRBV29-1
cdr3_aa: CSVSGFGTEAFF
cdr3_nt: TGCAGCGTGAGTGGTTTCGGCACTGAAGCTTTCTTT

clone_size: few
j_call: TRBJ2-7
d_call: NA
v_call: TRBV24-1
cdr3_aa: CATSDPRREGYEQYF
cdr3_nt: TGTGCCACCAGTGACCCCAGACGAGAGGGCTACGAGCAGTACTTC

clone_size: few
j_call: TRBJ1-1
d_call: TRBD1
v_call: TRBV7-9
cdr3_aa: CASSLVTGGIAEAFF
cdr3_nt: TGTGCCAGCAGCTTAGTAACAGGGGGCATCGCTGAAGCTTTCTTT

clone_size: few
j_call: TRBJ2-7
d_call: TRBD2
v_call: TRBV20-1
cdr3_aa: CSAIGLAGVEQYF
cdr3_nt: TGCAGTGCCATCGGGCTAGCGGGAGTCGAGCAGTACTTC

clone_size: few
j_call: TRBJ2-4
d_call: TRBD2
v_call: TRBV18
cdr3_aa: CASSPPTLAGGTKNIQYF
cdr3_nt: TGTGCCAGCTCACCACCGACACTAGCGGGAGGGACCAAAAACATTCAGTACTTC

clone_size: NA
j_call: TRBJ2-7
d_call: NA
v_call: TRBV6-5
cdr3_aa: CASSYSGPGDEQYF
cdr3_nt: TGTGCCAGCAGTTACTCAGGGCCAGGAGACGAGCAGTACTTC

clone_size: NA
j_call: TRBJ2-5
d_call: TRBD2
v_call: TRBV7-9
cdr3_aa: CASSPQSGSRETQYF
cdr3_nt: TGTGCCAGCAGCCCCCAGAGCGGGAGCCGCGAGACCCAGTACTTC

clone_size: NA
j_call: TRBJ1-2
d_call: NA
v_call: TRBV20-1
cdr3_aa: CSAPSAGVRSYTF
cdr3_nt: TGCAGTGCGCCCTCTGCTGGTGTCAGAAGCTACACCTTC